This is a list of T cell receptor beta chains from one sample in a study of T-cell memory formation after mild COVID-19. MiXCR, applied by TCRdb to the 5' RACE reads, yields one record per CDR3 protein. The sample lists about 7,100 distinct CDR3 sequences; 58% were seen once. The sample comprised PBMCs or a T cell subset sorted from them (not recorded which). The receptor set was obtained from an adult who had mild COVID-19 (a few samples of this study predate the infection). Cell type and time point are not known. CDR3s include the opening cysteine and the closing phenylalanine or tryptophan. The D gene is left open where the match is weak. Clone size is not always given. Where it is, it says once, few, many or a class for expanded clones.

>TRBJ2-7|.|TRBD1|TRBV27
CASRPDRQGYEQYF
TGTGCCAGCAGGCCCGACAGACAGGGGTACGAGCAGTACTTC
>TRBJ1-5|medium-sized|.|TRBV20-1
CSAPEGRNQPQHF
TGCAGTGCTCCGGAAGGGCGCAATCAGCCCCAGCATTTT
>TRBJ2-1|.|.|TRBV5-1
CASSPEHPMNLNNEQFF
TGCGCCAGCAGCCCCGAGCATCCTATGAACCTTAATAATGAGCAGTTCTTC
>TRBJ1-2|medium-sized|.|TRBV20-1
CSARDPNYGYTF
TGCAGTGCTAGAGATCCTAACTATGGCTACACCTTC
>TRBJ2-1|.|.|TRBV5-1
CASSEAGTFSYNEQFF
TGCGCCAGCAGCGAGGCCGGGACCTTCTCCTACAATGAGCAGTTCTTC
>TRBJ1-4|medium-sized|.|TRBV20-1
CSASSDSNEKLFF
TGCAGTGCTAGTTCGGACAGTAATGAAAAACTGTTTTTT
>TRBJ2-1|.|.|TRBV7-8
CASSPLGGGYNEQFF
TGTGCCAGCAGCCCGTTGGGGGGCGGCTACAATGAGCAGTTCTTC
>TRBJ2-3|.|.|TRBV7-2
CASSFGTDTQYF
TGTGCCAGCAGCTTCGGTACAGATACGCAGTATTTT
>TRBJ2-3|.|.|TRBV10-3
CAIGVGTDTQYF
TGTGCCATCGGTGTTGGCACAGATACGCAGTATTTT
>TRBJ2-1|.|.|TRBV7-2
CASSLKFPSSYNEQFF
TGTGCCAGCAGCTTAAAATTTCCTAGCTCCTACAATGAGCAGTTCTTC
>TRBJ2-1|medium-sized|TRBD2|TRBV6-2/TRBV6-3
CASSYFSGGPYNEQFF
TGTGCCAGCAGTTACTTCTCGGGGGGTCCGTACAATGAGCAGTTCTTC
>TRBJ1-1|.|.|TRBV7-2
CASSTVAGDGEAFF
TGTGCCAGCAGCACCGTCGCAGGGGACGGTGAAGCTTTCTTT
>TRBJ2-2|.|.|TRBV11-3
CASSKDPGTGELFF
TGTGCCAGCAGCAAGGATCCGGGCACCGGGGAGCTGTTTTTT
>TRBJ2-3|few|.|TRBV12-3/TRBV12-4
CASRTGGRGADTQYF
TGTGCCAGCAGGACCGGGGGCCGGGGTGCAGATACGCAGTATTTT
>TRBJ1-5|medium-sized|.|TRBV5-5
CASSTLTGLGQPQHF
TGTGCCAGCAGCACCTTGACAGGTTTAGGGCAGCCCCAGCATTTT
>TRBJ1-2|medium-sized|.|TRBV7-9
CASSLGGSLNYGYTF
TGTGCCAGCAGCTTAGGAGGCAGTCTAAACTATGGCTACACCTTC
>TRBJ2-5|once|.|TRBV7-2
CASSPPTETQYF
TGTGCCAGCAGCCCCCCGACTGAGACCCAGTACTTC
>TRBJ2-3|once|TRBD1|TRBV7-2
CASSWGRTGTTDTQYF
TGTGCCAGCAGCTGGGGTCGGACAGGGACCACAGATACGCAGTATTTT
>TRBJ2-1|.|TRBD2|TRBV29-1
CSAFGSGGYNEQFF
TGCAGCGCCTTCGGGAGCGGGGGGTACAATGAGCAGTTCTTC
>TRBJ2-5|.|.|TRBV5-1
CASSWGDGAETQYF
TGCGCCAGCAGCTGGGGGGACGGGGCAGAGACCCAGTACTTC
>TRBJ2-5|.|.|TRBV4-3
CASSQDWSGGLTETQYF
TGCGCCAGCAGCCAAGATTGGTCGGGGGGCCTAACAGAGACCCAGTACTTC
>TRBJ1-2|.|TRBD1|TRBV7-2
CASSSPGQGSSTF
TGTGCCAGCAGCTCCCCGGGACAGGGGAGCTCCACCTTC
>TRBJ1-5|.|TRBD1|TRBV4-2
CASSLDQTGDQPQHF
TGTGCCAGCAGCCTAGACCAGACAGGGGATCAGCCCCAGCATTTT
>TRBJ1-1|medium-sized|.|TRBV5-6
CASSLAGHEAFF
TGTGCCAGCAGCTTGGCAGGGCATGAAGCTTTCTTT
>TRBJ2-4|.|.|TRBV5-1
CASSLAGGGGRNIQYF
TGCGCCAGCAGCTTGGCTGGTGGAGGGGGCCGGAACATTCAGTACTTC
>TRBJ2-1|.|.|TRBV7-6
CASSLVGGEQFF
TGTGCCAGCAGCTTAGTTGGGGGTGAGCAGTTCTTC
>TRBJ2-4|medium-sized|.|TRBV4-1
CASSQERREFIQYF
TGCGCCAGCAGCCAAGAGAGAAGGGAGTTCATTCAGTACTTC
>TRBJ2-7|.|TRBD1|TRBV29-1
CSVEEQGRKYEQYF
TGCAGCGTTGAAGAACAGGGGCGTAAATACGAGCAGTACTTC
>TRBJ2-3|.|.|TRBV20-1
CSAASGSDTQYF
TGCAGTGCCGCATCCGGTTCAGATACGCAGTATTTT
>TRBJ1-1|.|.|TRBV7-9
CASSLDPPGTEAFF
TGTGCCAGCAGCTTAGATCCCCCGGGCACTGAAGCTTTCTTT
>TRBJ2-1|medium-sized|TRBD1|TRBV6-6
CASSQLPDRGTYNEQFF
TGTGCCAGCAGTCAACTCCCGGACAGGGGTACCTACAATGAGCAGTTCTTC
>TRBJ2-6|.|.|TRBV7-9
CASSFGGSGANVLTF
TGTGCCAGCAGCTTTGGAGGGTCTGGGGCCAACGTCCTGACTTTC
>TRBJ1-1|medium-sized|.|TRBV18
CASSPRDPDGWTEAFF
TGTGCCAGCTCACCCCGGGACCCCGACGGTTGGACTGAAGCTTTCTTT
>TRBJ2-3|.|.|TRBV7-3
CASRLTGRSTDTQYF
TGTGCCAGCAGACTCACAGGGAGGAGCACAGATACGCAGTATTTT
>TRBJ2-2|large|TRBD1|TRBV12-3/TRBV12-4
CANLGTEAGELFF
TGTGCCAACCTCGGGACAGAGGCCGGGGAGCTGTTTTTT
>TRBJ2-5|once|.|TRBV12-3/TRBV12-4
CASSPAPREETQYF
TGTGCCAGCAGTCCCGCGCCTAGAGAGGAGACCCAGTACTTC
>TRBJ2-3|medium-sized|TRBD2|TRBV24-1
CATSMPGLAETQVSTDTQYF
TGTGCCACCAGCATGCCGGGACTAGCGGAAACACAGGTTAGCACAGATACGCAGTATTTT
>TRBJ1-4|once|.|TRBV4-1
CASSRPLGRGGEKLFF
TGCGCCAGCAGCCGCCCCTTGGGCAGGGGAGGGGAAAAACTGTTTTTT
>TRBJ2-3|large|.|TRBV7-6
CASSLAAGYTDTQYF
TGTGCCAGCAGCTTAGCGGCCGGATACACAGATACGCAGTATTTT
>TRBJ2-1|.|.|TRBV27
CASSLGTHFNEQFF
TGTGCCAGCAGTTTAGGGACCCACTTCAATGAGCAGTTCTTC
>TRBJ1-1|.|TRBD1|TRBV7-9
CASSPRGDRGFSRTEAFF
TGTGCCAGCAGCCCCCGCGGAGACAGGGGGTTTTCAAGGACTGAAGCTTTCTTT
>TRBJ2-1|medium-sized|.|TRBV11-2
CASSPIRSNEQFF
TGTGCCAGCAGCCCCATCCGCAGTAATGAGCAGTTCTTC
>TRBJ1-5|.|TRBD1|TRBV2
CASRITGGLSQPQHF
TGTGCCAGCAGGATTACAGGGGGATTATCTCAGCCCCAGCATTTT
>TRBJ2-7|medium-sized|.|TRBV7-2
CASSLGQDKRYEQYF
TGTGCCAGCAGCTTAGGTCAGGACAAGAGATACGAGCAGTACTTC
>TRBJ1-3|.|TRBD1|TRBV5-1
CASSFGTDYGNTIYF
TGCGCCAGCAGCTTCGGGACAGATTATGGAAACACCATATATTTT
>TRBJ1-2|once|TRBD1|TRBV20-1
CSAERTGAYGYTF
TGCAGTGCCGAGAGGACAGGGGCTTATGGCTACACCTTC
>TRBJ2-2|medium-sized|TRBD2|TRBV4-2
CASSQDLAGGPNTGELFF
TGTGCCAGCAGCCAAGATTTGGCGGGGGGGCCTAACACCGGGGAGCTGTTTTTT
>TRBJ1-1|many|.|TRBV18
CASSSQGSGANTEAFF
TGTGCCAGCTCGTCCCAAGGGTCGGGCGCCAACACTGAAGCTTTCTTT
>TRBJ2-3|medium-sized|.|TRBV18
CASSPPYDRPFTDTQYF
TGTGCCAGCTCACCGCCGTATGACAGGCCGTTCACAGATACGCAGTATTTT
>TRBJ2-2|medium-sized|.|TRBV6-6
CASIDLAPGELFF
TGTGCCAGCATTGACCTAGCTCCCGGGGAGCTGTTTTTT